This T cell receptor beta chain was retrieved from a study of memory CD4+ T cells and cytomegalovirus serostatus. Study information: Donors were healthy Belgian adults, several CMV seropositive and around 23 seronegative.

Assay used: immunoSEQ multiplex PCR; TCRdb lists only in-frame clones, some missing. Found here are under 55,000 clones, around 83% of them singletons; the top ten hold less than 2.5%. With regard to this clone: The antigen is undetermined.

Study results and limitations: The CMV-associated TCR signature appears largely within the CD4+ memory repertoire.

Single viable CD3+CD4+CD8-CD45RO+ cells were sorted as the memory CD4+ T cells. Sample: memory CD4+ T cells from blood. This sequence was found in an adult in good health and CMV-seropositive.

The CDR3 reads CASSHQSSGANVLTF. The CDR3 DNA reads TGTGCCAGCAGCCATCAGTCCTCTGGGGCCAACGTCCTGACTTTC. V is TRBV7-2 and J is TRBJ2-6; D uncertain. Trimming took off 5 bases at V and 0 bases at J, with 8 bases between the two ends. This CDR3 comprises 15 residues. Germline loops: CDR1 SGHTA, CDR2 FQGNSA.